The rows below give T cell receptor beta chains drawn from one sample of a study of blood T cell repertoires in COVID-19. Data came from immunoSEQ multiplex PCR; TCRdb stores just in-frame clones and leaves some out. In the table there are hundreds of thousands of clones, about 91% of which are singletons. Sequenced input: peripheral blood. The receptors shown here come from a woman younger than 45 with COVID-19, enrolled during active disease. Both conserved end residues are part of each CDR3. A D gene is named only where the DNA matches it firmly. A clone size is listed for some rows: how often the clone was seen (once, few, many), or a class if it is expanded.

CDR3 protein: CASSFLRTSGGEKYF
CDR3 DNA: TGTGCCAGCAGCTTTCTTAGGACTAGCGGAGGGGAAAAGTATTTT
V gene: TRBV7-8
clone size: -
J gene: TRBJ2-3
D gene: TRBD2

CDR3 protein: CASSSSGGATGELFF
CDR3 DNA: TGTGCCAGCAGCTCTAGCGGGGGGGCCACCGGGGAGCTGTTTTTT
V gene: TRBV7-9
clone size: -
J gene: TRBJ2-2
D gene: TRBD2

CDR3 protein: CASSYSYLGVNQPQHF
CDR3 DNA: TGTGCCAGCAGTTACTCTTACCTCGGGGTTAATCAGCCCCAGCATTTT
V gene: TRBV6-5
clone size: few
J gene: TRBJ1-5
D gene: -

CDR3 protein: CASSLGTGRFNEKLFF
CDR3 DNA: TGTGCCAGCAGCCTGGGGACAGGGCGGTTTAATGAAAAACTGTTTTTT
V gene: TRBV5-6
clone size: -
J gene: TRBJ1-4
D gene: TRBD1

CDR3 protein: CASSLDRSNTGELFF
CDR3 DNA: TGTGCCAGCAGCTTGGACAGGTCGAACACCGGGGAGCTGTTTTTT
V gene: TRBV5-4
clone size: few
J gene: TRBJ2-2
D gene: -

CDR3 protein: CASSIDRFYGYTF
CDR3 DNA: TGTGCCAGTAGTATAGACAGATTTTATGGCTACACCTTC
V gene: TRBV19
clone size: -
J gene: TRBJ1-2
D gene: -

CDR3 protein: CASSPSFKQSATNEKLFF
CDR3 DNA: TGTGCCAGCAGCCCGTCGTTCAAGCAATCCGCGACTAATGAAAAACTGTTTTTT
V gene: TRBV7-9
clone size: -
J gene: TRBJ1-4
D gene: -

CDR3 protein: CASSSGTFEDGEAFF
CDR3 DNA: TGTGCCAGCAGTTCAGGGACTTTTGAGGACGGTGAAGCTTTCTTT
V gene: TRBV28
clone size: -
J gene: TRBJ1-1
D gene: -

CDR3 protein: CASSLLGLETQYF
CDR3 DNA: TGTGCCAGCAGCTTACTGGGCCTGGAGACCCAGTACTTC
V gene: TRBV7-2
clone size: once
J gene: TRBJ2-5
D gene: -

CDR3 protein: CAWRPQGNTEAFF
CDR3 DNA: TGTGCCTGGAGGCCACAGGGGAACACTGAAGCTTTCTTT
V gene: TRBV30
clone size: -
J gene: TRBJ1-1
D gene: -

CDR3 protein: CASSLGTSASSSYNEQFF
CDR3 DNA: TGTGCCAGCAGCTTGGGGACTAGCGCGTCGAGCTCCTACAATGAGCAGTTCTTC
V gene: TRBV7-8
clone size: -
J gene: TRBJ2-1
D gene: TRBD2

CDR3 protein: CASGTPDRPRSSYNEQFF
CDR3 DNA: TGTGCTAGTGGGACTCCGGATAGACCGCGAAGCTCCTACAATGAGCAGTTCTTC
V gene: TRBV12-5
clone size: -
J gene: TRBJ2-1
D gene: -

CDR3 protein: CASSLRQGAKLGELFF
CDR3 DNA: TGTGCCAGCAGCCTCAGACAGGGGGCGAAGTTGGGGGAGCTGTTTTTT
V gene: TRBV14
clone size: -
J gene: TRBJ2-2
D gene: TRBD1

CDR3 protein: CASSPPRTGHAGNTEAFF
CDR3 DNA: TGTGCCAGCTCACCACCCCGGACAGGCCATGCGGGGAACACTGAAGCTTTCTTT
V gene: TRBV18
clone size: -
J gene: TRBJ1-1
D gene: TRBD1

CDR3 protein: CASTQGQRNTEAFF
CDR3 DNA: TGTGCCAGCACCCAGGGACAGAGGAACACTGAAGCTTTCTTT
V gene: TRBV6-5
clone size: -
J gene: TRBJ1-1
D gene: TRBD1

CDR3 protein: CASSQETPGRYTEAFF
CDR3 DNA: TGCGCCAGCAGCCAAGAAACCCCCGGGAGGTACACTGAAGCTTTCTTT
V gene: TRBV4-3
clone size: few
J gene: TRBJ1-1
D gene: -

CDR3 protein: CASKVGLAINEQFF
CDR3 DNA: TGTGCCAGCAAGGTGGGACTAGCTATTAATGAGCAGTTCTTC
V gene: TRBV2
clone size: -
J gene: TRBJ2-1
D gene: TRBD2

CDR3 protein: CASSQPVDIQYF
CDR3 DNA: TGCGCCAGCAGCCAACCCGTTGACATTCAGTACTTC
V gene: TRBV4-1
clone size: -
J gene: TRBJ2-4
D gene: -

CDR3 protein: CASSEVQGRYGYTF
CDR3 DNA: TGTGCCAGCAGTGAAGTACAGGGGCGCTATGGCTACACCTTC
V gene: TRBV6-1
clone size: few
J gene: TRBJ1-2
D gene: TRBD1

CDR3 protein: CAISDIGDTQYF
CDR3 DNA: TGTGCCATCAGTGACATCGGAGATACGCAGTATTTT
V gene: TRBV10-3
clone size: -
J gene: TRBJ2-3
D gene: -

CDR3 protein: CASRRGNTGELFF
CDR3 DNA: TGTGCCAGCAGACGGGGGAACACCGGGGAGCTGTTTTTT
V gene: TRBV3-1/TRBV3-2
clone size: -
J gene: TRBJ2-2
D gene: -

CDR3 protein: CASRGPNSPLHF
CDR3 DNA: TGTGCCAGCAGGGGGCCCAATTCACCCCTCCACTTT
V gene: TRBV6-5
clone size: -
J gene: TRBJ1-6
D gene: -

CDR3 protein: CASSWLNEQFF
CDR3 DNA: TGTGCCAGCAGTTGGCTCAATGAGCAGTTCTTC
V gene: TRBV27
clone size: once
J gene: TRBJ2-1
D gene: -

CDR3 protein: CASSLAGTNSYGYTF
CDR3 DNA: TGTGCCAGCAGCTTAGCGGGGACAAACAGCTATGGCTACACCTTC
V gene: TRBV11-3
clone size: -
J gene: TRBJ1-2
D gene: -

CDR3 protein: CASSQAGTGNSPLHF
CDR3 DNA: TGTGCCAGCAGCCAAGCCGGGACAGGGAACTCACCCCTCCACTTT
V gene: TRBV3-1/TRBV3-2
clone size: -
J gene: TRBJ1-6
D gene: TRBD1

CDR3 protein: CASSLQVNTEAFF
CDR3 DNA: TGTGCCAGCAGCTTACAGGTGAACACTGAAGCTTTCTTT
V gene: TRBV7-9
clone size: once
J gene: TRBJ1-1
D gene: -

CDR3 protein: CASSLWGGSHGYTF
CDR3 DNA: TGTGCCAGCAGCTTGTGGGGGGGTTCCCATGGCTACACCTTC
V gene: TRBV5-4
clone size: -
J gene: TRBJ1-2
D gene: -

CDR3 protein: CASSLGARGLSYEQYF
CDR3 DNA: TGTGCCAGCAGCTTGGGGGCCCGCGGCCTCTCCTACGAGCAGTACTTC
V gene: TRBV7-2
clone size: -
J gene: TRBJ2-7
D gene: -

CDR3 protein: CASSMGTWGQETQYF
CDR3 DNA: TGTGCCAGTAGTATGGGGACATGGGGCCAAGAGACCCAGTACTTC
V gene: TRBV19
clone size: once
J gene: TRBJ2-5
D gene: -

CDR3 protein: CASSFGTGRSPLHF
CDR3 DNA: TGTGCCAGCAGCTTTGGGACAGGGAGGTCACCCCTCCACTTT
V gene: TRBV5-6
clone size: -
J gene: TRBJ1-6
D gene: TRBD1

CDR3 protein: CASSPRGRPYEQYF
CDR3 DNA: TGTGCCAGCAGCCCCCGCGGTCGGCCCTACGAGCAGTACTTC
V gene: TRBV7-9
clone size: -
J gene: TRBJ2-7
D gene: -

CDR3 protein: CASSSTGGSGELFF
CDR3 DNA: TGTGCCAGCAGCTCCACTGGCGGGAGCGGGGAGCTGTTTTTT
V gene: TRBV7-2
clone size: -
J gene: TRBJ2-2
D gene: TRBD2

CDR3 protein: CASSVGGGNEQFF
CDR3 DNA: TGCGCCAGCAGTGTTGGGGGCGGGAATGAGCAGTTCTTC
V gene: TRBV10-1
clone size: -
J gene: TRBJ2-1
D gene: -

CDR3 protein: CASRAQGNTEAFF
CDR3 DNA: TGTGCCAGCAGGGCTCAGGGGAACACTGAAGCTTTCTTT
V gene: TRBV2
clone size: -
J gene: TRBJ1-1
D gene: -

CDR3 protein: CATRGAVEGYTF
CDR3 DNA: TGTGCCACCAGGGGGGCCGTCGAAGGCTACACCTTC
V gene: TRBV24-1
clone size: -
J gene: TRBJ1-2
D gene: -

CDR3 protein: CASSASLQGTGELFF
CDR3 DNA: TGCGCCAGCAGCGCCAGCCTACAGGGTACCGGGGAGCTGTTTTTT
V gene: TRBV4-3
clone size: -
J gene: TRBJ2-2
D gene: -

CDR3 protein: CASSMEDRVNQPQHF
CDR3 DNA: TGTGCCAGTAGTATGGAAGACAGGGTCAATCAGCCCCAGCATTTT
V gene: TRBV19
clone size: -
J gene: TRBJ1-5
D gene: TRBD1

CDR3 protein: CASSQRDRANTIYF
CDR3 DNA: TGTGCCAGCAGCCAACGGGACAGGGCAAACACCATATATTTT
V gene: TRBV11-3
clone size: -
J gene: TRBJ1-3
D gene: TRBD1

CDR3 protein: CATSGTPWASGDNEQFF
CDR3 DNA: TGTGCCACCAGCGGCACCCCTTGGGCTAGCGGTGACAATGAGCAGTTCTTC
V gene: TRBV15
clone size: -
J gene: TRBJ2-1
D gene: TRBD2

CDR3 protein: CASRETATNEKLFF
CDR3 DNA: TGCGCCAGCAGGGAGACAGCAACTAATGAAAAACTGTTTTTT
V gene: TRBV10-2
clone size: -
J gene: TRBJ1-4
D gene: -

CDR3 protein: CASSQITGGPNYGYTF
CDR3 DNA: TGCGCCAGCAGCCAAATCACAGGGGGCCCTAACTATGGCTACACCTTC
V gene: TRBV4-1
clone size: -
J gene: TRBJ1-2
D gene: TRBD1

CDR3 protein: CATSGRTGQETQYF
CDR3 DNA: TGTGCCACCAGCGGCCGGACAGGCCAAGAGACCCAGTACTTC
V gene: TRBV15
clone size: once
J gene: TRBJ2-5
D gene: TRBD1

CDR3 protein: CASSPDNSPLHF
CDR3 DNA: TGTGCCAGCTCACCGGACAACTCACCCCTCCACTTT
V gene: TRBV18
clone size: few
J gene: TRBJ1-6
D gene: -

CDR3 protein: CASQVLGGGSHNSPLHF
CDR3 DNA: TGTGCCAGCCAGGTCCTCGGCGGGGGCTCCCATAATTCACCCCTCCACTTT
V gene: TRBV28
clone size: -
J gene: TRBJ1-6
D gene: -

CDR3 protein: CASSLATSGANVLTF
CDR3 DNA: TGCGCCAGCAGCTTGGCTACGTCTGGGGCCAACGTCCTGACTTTC
V gene: TRBV5-1
clone size: -
J gene: TRBJ2-6
D gene: -

CDR3 protein: CASSMASGRSTDTQYF
CDR3 DNA: TGTGCCAGTAGTATGGCTAGCGGGCGTAGCACAGATACGCAGTATTTT
V gene: TRBV19
clone size: -
J gene: TRBJ2-3
D gene: TRBD2

CDR3 protein: CASSLRENTEAFF
CDR3 DNA: TGTGCCAGCAGCTTGCGGGAGAACACTGAAGCTTTCTTT
V gene: TRBV5-5
clone size: -
J gene: TRBJ1-1
D gene: -

CDR3 protein: CASSVGGAGGTQETQYF
CDR3 DNA: TGTGCCAGCAGCGTAGGGGGAGCGGGGGGGACCCAAGAGACCCAGTACTTC
V gene: TRBV9
clone size: -
J gene: TRBJ2-5
D gene: TRBD2

CDR3 protein: CASIWGGTEAFF
CDR3 DNA: TGTGCCAGTATATGGGGGGGGACTGAAGCTTTCTTT
V gene: TRBV19
clone size: -
J gene: TRBJ1-1
D gene: -

CDR3 protein: CASSPGGQIYGYTF
CDR3 DNA: TGTGCCAGCAGCCCCGGGGGGCAAATCTATGGCTACACCTTC
V gene: TRBV11-3
clone size: -
J gene: TRBJ1-2
D gene: -

CDR3 protein: CASSIQGSGANVLTF
CDR3 DNA: TGTGCCAGCAGCATACAGGGCTCTGGGGCCAACGTCCTGACTTTC
V gene: TRBV5-8
clone size: -
J gene: TRBJ2-6
D gene: -

CDR3 protein: CASSQDTGTGELFF
CDR3 DNA: TGCGCCAGCAGCCAAGATACCGGCACCGGGGAGCTGTTTTTT
V gene: TRBV4-3
clone size: -
J gene: TRBJ2-2
D gene: -

CDR3 protein: CASSQSAVEAFF
CDR3 DNA: TGTGCCAGCAGCCAGTCAGCGGTTGAAGCTTTCTTT
V gene: TRBV3-1/TRBV3-2
clone size: -
J gene: TRBJ1-1
D gene: -

CDR3 protein: CASRGRGTGQPQHF
CDR3 DNA: TGTGCCAGCAGGGGCAGGGGTACGGGTCAGCCCCAGCATTTT
V gene: TRBV7-2
clone size: -
J gene: TRBJ1-5
D gene: -

CDR3 protein: CASSLTGSGEQYF
CDR3 DNA: TGTGCCAGCAGCTTGACAGGGAGCGGCGAGCAGTACTTC
V gene: TRBV5-4
clone size: few
J gene: TRBJ2-7
D gene: -

CDR3 protein: CASRGWPGQGAGAVSAPQHF
CDR3 DNA: TGTGCCAGTAGGGGTTGGCCGGGACAGGGGGCCGGGGCGGTATCAGCGCCCCAGCATTTT
V gene: TRBV19
clone size: -
J gene: TRBJ1-5
D gene: TRBD1